The 27 T cell receptor beta chains reported below all come from one sample, sequenced in a study of T-cell reconstitution after alpha-beta-depleted transplantation in children. The TCRbeta library was prepared with unique molecular identifiers. A single record per CDR3 protein comes from TCRdb applying MiXCR to the PCR reads. The data hold about 980,000 distinct CDR3 sequences, with 25% to 30% observed a single time. The sample consisted of PBMCs, mostly from graft donor cells, taken 360 days after TCRalphabeta/CD19-depleted stem cell transplant. The receptors originated from a boy less than two years old who had a stem cell transplant for SCID, so the T cells may come from the graft donor.

The rearrangement links TRBV20-1 to TRBJ1-1, with 9 bases identical to TRBD1. Per germline, CDR1 DFQATT and CDR2 SNEGSKA (reference sequence). V lost 3 bases to trimming and J lost 3 bases; unmatched junction nucleotides: 8. The CDR3 is 15 residues long. DNA for the CDR3: TGCAGTGCTAGCCCTTGGGGACAGGGTGACACTGAAGCTTTCTTT. Its translation: CSASPWGQGDTEAFF.

This clonotype was detected a few times. The chain carries TRBV5-5 and TRBJ2-1; D unclear. This CDR3 region has 12 residues. V shed 4 bases and J shed 10 bases, with 12 bases lying between them. Germline CDR1 reads SGHKS; CDR2 reads YYEKEE (reference sequence). The CDR3 bases are TGTGCCAGCAGCCCAGACGCCAGGGAGCAGTTCTTC. This translates into CASSPDAREQFF.

This clonotype occurred a few times. The J gene is TRBJ2-3, the V gene TRBV5-1; TRBD2 aligns across 13 bases. Per the germline V gene, CDR1 is SGHRS and CDR2 is YFSETQ. This CDR3 comprises 15 residues. The trim removed 4 bases at V and 5 bases at J, leaving 4 bases unmatched. CDR3 sequence: CASSNGLAGVDTQYF. The CDR3 DNA sequence: TGCGCCAGCAGCAACGGACTAGCGGGGGTAGATACGCAGTATTTT.

J is TRBJ1-1 and V is TRBV6-1, with TRBD1 identical over 7 bases. The CDR3 loop spans 15 amino acids. V trimming: 6 bases; J trimming: 0 bases; junction bases outside the gene matches: 7. Germline CDR1 reads MNHNS; CDR2 reads SASEGT. In nucleotides, the CDR3 is TGTGCCAGCAGCATCCAGACAGGGATGAACACTGAAGCTTTCTTT. This codes for CASSIQTGMNTEAFF.

The V call is TRBV20-1, the J call TRBJ1-2, with no clear D. The CDR3 loop spans 16 amino acids. V was clipped by 0 bases and J by 1 base, with 15 bases between them. The germline CDR1 and CDR2 sequences are DFQATT and SNEGSKA (reference sequence). The CDR3 sequence: CSARDAAMRHNYGYTF. In nucleotides, the CDR3 is TGCAGTGCTAGAGATGCTGCTATGCGTCATAACTATGGCTACACCTTC.

The chain employs TRBV20-1 and TRBJ2-1; tentatively, D is TRBD2 (5 bases). Looked up from germline, CDR1 is DFQATT and CDR2 is SNEGSKA (reference sequence). Trimming shortened V by 7 bases and J by 7 bases, and 23 bases separated the two germline ends. CDR3 length: 15 amino acids. CDR3 region: CSVGLVVASWNEQFF. In nucleotides, the CDR3 is TGCAGTGTTGGCCTGGTGGTAGCGAGTTGGAATGAGCAGTTCTTC.

This sequence joins TRBV18 and TRBJ2-2, with D uncertain. V was trimmed by 3 bases and J by 9 bases, leaving 5 bases between them. Germline CDR1 and CDR2: KGHSH and LQKENI. The CDR3 is 11 amino acids. CDR3 in amino acids: CASSPLWELFF. CDR3 DNA sequence: TGTGCCAGCTCACCCCTCTGGGAGCTGTTTTTT.

This clonotype was seen more than once but under ten times. This chain joins TRBV29-1 and TRBJ1-1, with D hard to call. The CDR3 is 14 residues long. V was cut by 3 bases and J by 7 bases, with 18 bases left in between. Germline CDR1 is SQVTM and CDR2 is ANQGSEA. CDR3 sequence reads: CSVDPGSPGGEAFF. The CDR3 DNA reads TGCAGCGTTGACCCCGGGAGCCCGGGAGGTGAAGCTTTCTTT.

This clonotype was found a few times. J is TRBJ1-1 and V is TRBV5-1; a weak D match, TRBD1 (5 bases). Looked up from germline, CDR1 is SGHRS and CDR2 is YFSETQ. V lost 0 bases, J lost 6 bases, and 12 bases lay in between. This CDR3 comprises 14 residues. CDR3 sequence (DNA): TGCGCCAGCAGCTTGGTGATAGGGGAGTCTGAAGCTTTCTTT. Its protein product is CASSLVIGESEAFF.

This clonotype was found many times. The V call is TRBV5-1, the J call TRBJ2-3; D unresolved. Germline V CDR1 and CDR2: SGHRS, YFSETQ. The CDR3 loop spans 14 amino acids. The ends were cut back, 0 bases at V and 1 base at J, with 6 bases in the middle. For the CDR3, the DNA is TGCGCCAGCAGCTTGGGATGGGGCACAGATACGCAGTATTTT. Translating it yields CASSLGWGTDTQYF. Supplemented by reference TRBV5-1 and TRBJ2-3, the full variable domain reads KAGVTQTPRYLIKTRGQQVTLSCSPISGHRSVSWYQQTPGQGLQFLFEYFSETQRNKGNFPGRFSGRQFSNSRSEMNVSTLELGDSALYLCASSLGWGTDTQYFGPGTRLTVL.

This clonotype was found a few times. The V call is TRBV11-2, the J call TRBJ2-7; D remains unclear. This CDR3 contains 14 residues. Germline V gives CDR1 SGHAT, CDR2 FQNNGV. The V end was cut by 5 bases, the J end by 0 bases, with 11 bases between. The CDR3 DNA reads TGTGCCAGCAGCCAGACGTGGAGCTCCTACGAGCAGTACTTC. This codes for CASSQTWSSYEQYF.

The chain joins TRBV2 to TRBJ2-7; possibly TRBD2 for D (5 bases). V lost 4 bases to trimming and J lost 2 bases, with 15 bases between them. CDR1 is SNHLY, CDR2 FYNNEI, per germline. The CDR3 loop spans 15 amino acids. The CDR3 region has the DNA TGTGCCAGCAGTGTCGAGGGCATAGGGACCTACGAGCAGTACTTC. Translated, it gives CASSVEGIGTYEQYF.

This CDR3 reads CASSDTGAEQYF. The CDR3 DNA follows: TGTGCCAGCAGTGATACTGGGGCTGAGCAGTACTTC. V gene TRBV2 combines with J gene TRBJ2-7; TRBD1 is a possible D gene (5 bases). CDR3 length: 12 amino acids. V gave up 3 bases and J gave up 7 bases, with 10 bases separating them. Germline CDR1 reads SNHLY; CDR2 reads FYNNEI.

The chain couples TRBV29-1 to TRBJ2-2; TRBD2 aligns across 10 bases. V shed 6 bases, J shed 0 bases, and the junction held 1 base outside the gene matches. Germline loops: CDR1 SQVTM, CDR2 ANQGSEA. This CDR3 contains 14 residues. Written as DNA, the CDR3 is TGCAGCGTAGCGGGGGGGCCGAACACCGGGGAGCTGTTTTTT. It is translated as CSVAGGPNTGELFF.

This clonotype was seen repeatedly, ten times or more. This rearrangement joins TRBV5-1 to TRBJ2-5; TRBD2 aligns across 8 bases. V dropped 2 bases and J dropped 2; count of bases not matched to a gene: 2. The CDR3 is 14 residues long. Germline CDR1 SGHRS, CDR2 YFSETQ. DNA for the CDR3: TGCGCCAGCAGCTTAATAGCGGGGCAAGAGACCCAGTACTTC. It codes for CASSLIAGQETQYF.

The rearrangement joins TRBV5-1 to TRBJ2-1, with 8 bases lining up with TRBD2. Germline trimming cut 4 bases from V and 5 bases from J; bases unmatched to any gene: 8. Per the germline V gene, CDR1 is SGHRS and CDR2 is YFSETQ. This CDR3 is built from 15 residues. CDR3 nucleotides: TGCGCCAGCAGCCGGGGGGGCGGAGGGAACAATGAGCAGTTCTTC. As protein: CASSRGGGGNNEQFF.

The chain recombines TRBV20-1 with TRBJ1-2; D uncertain. The germline CDR1 and CDR2 sequences are DFQATT and SNEGSKA (reference sequence). The CDR3 contains 12 residues. CDR3 amino acids: CSAPSGMRGYTF. The CDR3 nucleotides read TGCAGCGCTCCCTCAGGAATGAGAGGCTACACCTTC.

This clonotype occurred once. The chain uses TRBV10-3 and TRBJ2-3, with 9 bases matching TRBD1. Germline loops: CDR1 ENHRY, CDR2 SYGVKD. The J segment lost 6 bases and the V segment lost 6 bases, leaving 10 bases of the junction unmatched. The CDR3 has 15 amino acids. Here the CDR3 DNA reads TGTGCCATCAGGCTCGGGACAGGGACAACGGATACGCAGTATTTT. It encodes CAIRLGTGTTDTQYF.

The chain has TRBV7-8 and TRBJ2-2; TRBD1 matches 7 bases. Trimming took 4 bases from V and 1 from J; bases not matched to a gene: 3. The CDR3 covers 15 residues. The germline gives CDR1 SGHVS, CDR2 FQNEAQ. CDR3 nucleotides: TGTGCCAGCAGCTGGGACAGCCTGAACACCGGGGAGCTGTTTTTT. Translated, it gives CASSWDSLNTGELFF.

The rearrangement joins TRBV4-3 to TRBJ1-4, with D unclear. This CDR3 region has 15 residues. Germline CDR1 is LGHNA and CDR2 is YSLEER. Between the trimmed V and J ends, which lost 4 bases and 3 bases, there was a span of 12 bases. The CDR3 coding sequence is TGCGCCAGCAGCCGATCCGTCCTGGCTAATGAAAAACTGTTTTTT. Translation gives CASSRSVLANEKLFF.

The J gene is TRBJ2-5, the V gene TRBV4-1; D is undetermined. CDR1 is MGHRA and CDR2 is YSYEKL in the germline V gene. CDR3 size: 15 residues. Trimming shortened V by 3 bases and J by 5 bases, and 16 bases separated the two germline ends. The CDR3 nucleotides are TGCGCCAGCAGCCACCGTCGTAGGAGATCGGAGACCCAGTACTTC. Translation gives CASSHRRRRSETQYF.

The rearrangement links TRBV5-5 to TRBJ2-7; D unresolved. Trimming took off 0 bases at V and 6 bases at J, with 7 bases between the two ends. CDR3 length: 12 amino acids. Germline CDR1 is SGHKS and CDR2 is YYEKEE (reference sequence). CDR3 residues: CASSLVATEQYF. CDR3 coding DNA: TGTGCCAGCAGCTTGGTGGCAACCGAGCAGTACTTC.

In this sample, this clonotype turned up many times. The rearrangement links TRBV2 to TRBJ2-1; the D call may be TRBD1 or TRBD2 (6 bases each). The V end was cut by 5 bases, the J end by 1 base, with 9 bases between. The germline CDR1 and CDR2 sequences are SNHLY and FYNNEI. The CDR3 consists of 14 residues. In DNA, the CDR3 is TGTGCCAGCAGTAAAGGGGGGTCCTACAATGAGCAGTTCTTC. Protein sequence: CASSKGGSYNEQFF.

This chain links TRBV27 with TRBJ1-4, with 7 bases matching TRBD1. This CDR3 is built from 17 residues. CDR1 and CDR2 from the germline V gene are MNHEY and SMNVEV (reference sequence). With 4 bases clipped from V and 0 bases from J, the junction kept 8 bases outside the gene matches. CDR3 nucleotides: TGTGCCAGCAGTTCCCAGGGGGTGGATCCAACTAATGAAAAACTGTTTTTT. It translates to CASSSQGVDPTNEKLFF.

J is TRBJ2-3 and V is TRBV6-5; 12 bases line up with TRBD2. The germline V gene encodes CDR1 MNHEY and CDR2 SVGAGI. The CDR3 length is 17 residues. V lost 2 bases, J lost 4 bases, and 7 bases stayed unmatched. This CDR3 is CASSYLLAGGRSDTQYF. The CDR3 DNA is TGTGCCAGCAGTTACCTACTAGCGGGGGGCCGGTCAGATACGCAGTATTTT.

In its sample, this clonotype was seen a few times. V usage is TRBV28 and J usage is TRBJ1-2; 7 bases match TRBD1. The CDR3 contains 15 residues. V shed 4 bases, J shed 8 bases, and the junction held 13 bases outside the gene matches. CDR1 MDHEN and CDR2 SYDVKM come from the germline V gene. CDR3 DNA sequence: TGTGCCAGCAGTTCGGGACAGCGCTCATTGGGGGGCTACACCTTC. Protein sequence: CASSSGQRSLGGYTF.

The chain couples TRBV9 to TRBJ2-7; the D gene is possibly TRBD1 (6 bases). The ends were cut back, 7 bases at V and 5 bases at J, with 13 bases in the middle. This CDR3 has 12 amino acids. From germline, CDR1 is SGDLS and CDR2 YYNGEE. This CDR3 is CASSGASHEQYF. The CDR3 DNA sequence: TGTGCCAGCTCAGGGGCGAGCCACGAGCAGTACTTC.